A selection of T cell receptor beta chains follows, all from one sample in a study of memory CD4+ T cells and cytomegalovirus serostatus. Sequenced by immunoSEQ multiplex PCR; TCRdb stores in-frame clones only, minus some. The sample lists tens of thousands of clones, 70% to 85% occurring once. The sequencing sample was made of memory CD4+ T cells from blood. Receptor source: an adult in good health and CMV-seronegative. The CDR3 runs from the conserved cysteine through the conserved F or W. D genes are given only for firm matches. Only part of the rows carry a size: once, few, many, or a class if the clone is expanded.

>TRBV6-1|NA|TRBJ2-5|NA
CASSELPLQETQYF
TGTGCCAGCAGCGAACTCCCACTACAAGAGACCCAGTACTTC
>TRBV15|NA|TRBJ2-1|NA
CATSRVFYNEQFF
TGTGCCACCAGCAGAGTCTTTTACAATGAGCAGTTCTTC
>TRBV14|TRBD2|TRBJ2-7|NA
CASSMLAGVSYEQYF
TGTGCCAGCAGCATGCTAGCGGGAGTCTCGTACGAGCAGTACTTC
>TRBV7-9|TRBD1|TRBJ1-6|NA
CASSPRQGRDSPLHF
TGTGCCAGCAGCCCCAGACAGGGGAGGGATTCACCCCTCCACTTT
>TRBV29-1|NA|TRBJ1-2|NA
CSVWGGYGYTF
TGCAGCGTTTGGGGGGGCTATGGCTACACCTTC
>TRBV7-6|NA|TRBJ2-1|NA
CASSLTSDSSYNEQFF
TGTGCCAGCAGCCTCACTTCGGATAGCTCCTACAATGAGCAGTTCTTC
>TRBV6-5|TRBD1|TRBJ2-7|NA
CASRQGSYEQYF
TGTGCCAGCCGACAGGGGAGCTACGAGCAGTACTTC
>TRBV10-3|NA|TRBJ2-5|once
CAISATSQGETQYF
TGTGCCATCAGTGCTACTAGCCAGGGAGAGACCCAGTACTTC
>TRBV11-2|NA|TRBJ2-7|once
CASSLTGVAYEQYF
TGTGCCAGCAGCTTAACGGGAGTAGCCTACGAGCAGTACTTC
>TRBV30|NA|TRBJ1-1|few
CAWSVNQKGVAFF
TGTGCCTGGAGTGTAAATCAAAAGGGGGTGGCTTTCTTT
>TRBV2|NA|TRBJ2-2|NA
CASRELANTGELFF
TGTGCCAGCAGAGAGCTCGCGAACACCGGGGAGCTGTTTTTT
>TRBV7-2|TRBD2|TRBJ2-3|NA
CASSPRASGRNADTQYF
TGTGCCAGCAGCCCTCGCGCTAGCGGGAGGAACGCAGATACGCAGTATTTT
>TRBV15|TRBD1|TRBJ1-2|NA
CATSRGATGVLAYGYTF
TGTGCCACCAGCAGGGGGGCCACAGGGGTTCTTGCCTATGGCTACACCTTC
>TRBV30|NA|TRBJ1-1|NA
CAWSVGPGVEAFF
TGTGCCTGGAGTGTAGGACCAGGGGTTGAAGCTTTCTTT
>TRBV6-5|NA|TRBJ1-4|NA
CASSYGWVRSREKLFF
TGTGCCAGCAGTTACGGATGGGTACGGAGTAGGGAAAAACTGTTTTTT
>TRBV6-1|NA|TRBJ1-5|once
CASSELQSGLQPQHF
TGTGCCAGCAGTGAATTACAGAGCGGCCTTCAGCCCCAGCATTTT
>TRBV7-9|NA|TRBJ2-5|NA
CASSPQRGTHQETQYF
TGTGCCAGCAGCCCCCAAAGGGGGACCCATCAAGAGACCCAGTACTTC
>TRBV10-3|NA|TRBJ1-3|few
CAISEPGAGNTIYF
TGTGCCATCAGTGAACCCGGGGCTGGAAACACCATATATTTT
>TRBV2|NA|TRBJ1-1|NA
CASREGTGTEAFF
TGTGCCAGCAGGGAGGGGACGGGGACTGAAGCTTTCTTT
>TRBV5-1|NA|TRBJ2-2|NA
CASSQDSGELFF
TGCGCCAGCAGCCAGGACAGCGGGGAGCTGTTTTTT
>TRBV7-9|NA|TRBJ2-5|once
CASSSGGKTQYF
TGTGCCAGCAGCTCTGGCGGGAAGACCCAGTACTTC
>TRBV6-1|TRBD2|TRBJ2-7|NA
CASSLNQRDDVKRYF
TGTGCCAGCAGCCTCAACCAGCGGGACGACGTGAAGCGGTACTTC
>TRBV7-8|TRBD2|TRBJ2-7|NA
CASTLKRELGNEQYF
TGTGCCAGCACCCTTAAGCGGGAGTTAGGGAACGAGCAGTACTTC
>TRBV10-3|TRBD2|TRBJ2-1|NA
CAITPGTSGRDEEQFF
TGTGCCATCACCCCTGGGACTAGCGGGAGGGACGAGGAGCAGTTCTTC
>TRBV28|NA|TRBJ1-1|NA
CASSLLNTEAFF
TGTGCCAGCAGTTTATTGAACACTGAAGCTTTCTTT
>TRBV11-1|TRBD1|TRBJ1-2|NA
CASSSRQGIGGYTF
TGTGCCAGCAGCTCCAGACAGGGAATCGGTGGCTACACCTTC
>TRBV5-6|TRBD1|TRBJ1-3|NA
CASSRGQGVSGNTIYF
TGTGCCAGCAGCCGCGGACAGGGGGTTTCTGGAAACACCATATATTTT
>TRBV29-1|NA|TRBJ1-1|NA
CSVVPGQDTEAFF
TGCAGCGTTGTGCCAGGACAAGACACTGAAGCTTTCTTT
>TRBV11-3|NA|TRBJ2-3|NA
CASSSGPARTDTQYF
TGTGCCAGCAGCTCGGGACCAGCACGCACAGATACGCAGTATTTT
>TRBV20-1|NA|TRBJ2-5|NA
CSASGETQYF
TGCAGTGCATCAGGGGAGACCCAGTACTTC
>TRBV5-8|NA|TRBJ1-5|NA
CASSLNQPQHF
TGTGCCAGCAGCTTGAATCAGCCCCAGCATTTT
>TRBV6-5|TRBD1|TRBJ1-5|NA
CASSSQGSGQPQHF
TGTGCCAGCAGTTCACAGGGGAGTGGCCAGCCCCAGCATTTT
>TRBV19|NA|TRBJ1-3|few
CASSIIDRPNTIYF
TGTGCCAGTAGTATTATCGACAGGCCGAACACCATATATTTT
>TRBV28|TRBD2|TRBJ2-5|once
CASSLFSGSETQYF
TGTGCCAGCAGTTTATTCAGCGGGAGTGAGACCCAGTACTTC
>TRBV11-3|NA|TRBJ2-3|NA
CASSLGVAGRTDTQYF
TGTGCCAGCAGCTTAGGAGTGGCGGGAAGGACAGATACGCAGTATTTT
>TRBV5-5|TRBD1|TRBJ1-1|NA
CASSLAGGGMNTEAFF
TGTGCCAGCAGCTTGGCAGGGGGTGGCATGAACACTGAAGCTTTCTTT
>TRBV5-6|NA|TRBJ1-1|NA
CASSFQGEAFF
TGTGCCAGCAGCTTCCAGGGTGAAGCTTTCTTT
>TRBV4-2|NA|TRBJ2-7|NA
CASSQPLGGARGGEQYF
TGTGCCAGCAGCCAACCTTTAGGCGGGGCGCGGGGTGGTGAGCAGTACTTC
>TRBV30|NA|TRBJ1-5|NA
CAWTPPGSNQPQHF
TGTGCCTGGACCCCACCGGGGAGCAATCAGCCCCAGCATTTT
>TRBV7-2|NA|TRBJ1-4|NA
CASSFGGRVEKLFF
TGTGCCAGCAGCTTCGGGGGGCGCGTTGAAAAACTGTTTTTT
>TRBV29-1|TRBD1|TRBJ1-3|NA
CSVIQGAGNTIYF
TGCAGCGTCATACAGGGGGCTGGAAACACCATATATTTT
>TRBV7-8|NA|TRBJ1-3|NA
CASSSWSSGNTIYF
TGTGCCAGCAGCTCCTGGAGCTCTGGAAACACCATATATTTT
>TRBV5-4|NA|TRBJ1-2|NA
CASSRALSGYTF
TGTGCCAGCAGCCGGGCCCTAAGTGGCTACACCTTC
>TRBV19|NA|TRBJ1-1|NA
CASSRREMNTEAFF
TGTGCCAGTAGTAGGAGAGAGATGAACACTGAAGCTTTCTTT
>TRBV19|NA|TRBJ1-4|NA
CASRGPSGKLFF
TGTGCCAGTAGAGGCCCGTCCGGAAAACTGTTTTTT
>TRBV10-3|TRBD1|TRBJ1-3|NA
CAIRRDSSGNTIYF
TGTGCCATCAGACGGGACAGCTCTGGAAACACCATATATTTT
>TRBV29-1|NA|TRBJ1-2|once
CSVDVGLYGYTF
TGCAGCGTTGATGTGGGGCTCTATGGCTACACCTTC
>TRBV7-9|TRBD2|TRBJ2-1|once
CASSPSLAGVGYNEQFF
TGTGCCAGCAGCCCCAGCCTAGCGGGAGTTGGGTACAATGAGCAGTTCTTC
>TRBV20-1|NA|TRBJ1-1|few
CSASRWAEAFF
TGCAGTGCTAGTAGGTGGGCGGAAGCTTTCTTT
>TRBV13|NA|TRBJ1-3|NA
CASSLYAGRGGNTIYF
TGTGCCAGCAGCTTATATGCAGGGCGAGGTGGAAACACCATATATTTT
>TRBV6-1|NA|TRBJ2-7|NA
CASSAIIGTRMLYEQYF
TGTGCCAGCAGTGCCATTATTGGGACACGGATGCTATACGAGCAGTACTTC